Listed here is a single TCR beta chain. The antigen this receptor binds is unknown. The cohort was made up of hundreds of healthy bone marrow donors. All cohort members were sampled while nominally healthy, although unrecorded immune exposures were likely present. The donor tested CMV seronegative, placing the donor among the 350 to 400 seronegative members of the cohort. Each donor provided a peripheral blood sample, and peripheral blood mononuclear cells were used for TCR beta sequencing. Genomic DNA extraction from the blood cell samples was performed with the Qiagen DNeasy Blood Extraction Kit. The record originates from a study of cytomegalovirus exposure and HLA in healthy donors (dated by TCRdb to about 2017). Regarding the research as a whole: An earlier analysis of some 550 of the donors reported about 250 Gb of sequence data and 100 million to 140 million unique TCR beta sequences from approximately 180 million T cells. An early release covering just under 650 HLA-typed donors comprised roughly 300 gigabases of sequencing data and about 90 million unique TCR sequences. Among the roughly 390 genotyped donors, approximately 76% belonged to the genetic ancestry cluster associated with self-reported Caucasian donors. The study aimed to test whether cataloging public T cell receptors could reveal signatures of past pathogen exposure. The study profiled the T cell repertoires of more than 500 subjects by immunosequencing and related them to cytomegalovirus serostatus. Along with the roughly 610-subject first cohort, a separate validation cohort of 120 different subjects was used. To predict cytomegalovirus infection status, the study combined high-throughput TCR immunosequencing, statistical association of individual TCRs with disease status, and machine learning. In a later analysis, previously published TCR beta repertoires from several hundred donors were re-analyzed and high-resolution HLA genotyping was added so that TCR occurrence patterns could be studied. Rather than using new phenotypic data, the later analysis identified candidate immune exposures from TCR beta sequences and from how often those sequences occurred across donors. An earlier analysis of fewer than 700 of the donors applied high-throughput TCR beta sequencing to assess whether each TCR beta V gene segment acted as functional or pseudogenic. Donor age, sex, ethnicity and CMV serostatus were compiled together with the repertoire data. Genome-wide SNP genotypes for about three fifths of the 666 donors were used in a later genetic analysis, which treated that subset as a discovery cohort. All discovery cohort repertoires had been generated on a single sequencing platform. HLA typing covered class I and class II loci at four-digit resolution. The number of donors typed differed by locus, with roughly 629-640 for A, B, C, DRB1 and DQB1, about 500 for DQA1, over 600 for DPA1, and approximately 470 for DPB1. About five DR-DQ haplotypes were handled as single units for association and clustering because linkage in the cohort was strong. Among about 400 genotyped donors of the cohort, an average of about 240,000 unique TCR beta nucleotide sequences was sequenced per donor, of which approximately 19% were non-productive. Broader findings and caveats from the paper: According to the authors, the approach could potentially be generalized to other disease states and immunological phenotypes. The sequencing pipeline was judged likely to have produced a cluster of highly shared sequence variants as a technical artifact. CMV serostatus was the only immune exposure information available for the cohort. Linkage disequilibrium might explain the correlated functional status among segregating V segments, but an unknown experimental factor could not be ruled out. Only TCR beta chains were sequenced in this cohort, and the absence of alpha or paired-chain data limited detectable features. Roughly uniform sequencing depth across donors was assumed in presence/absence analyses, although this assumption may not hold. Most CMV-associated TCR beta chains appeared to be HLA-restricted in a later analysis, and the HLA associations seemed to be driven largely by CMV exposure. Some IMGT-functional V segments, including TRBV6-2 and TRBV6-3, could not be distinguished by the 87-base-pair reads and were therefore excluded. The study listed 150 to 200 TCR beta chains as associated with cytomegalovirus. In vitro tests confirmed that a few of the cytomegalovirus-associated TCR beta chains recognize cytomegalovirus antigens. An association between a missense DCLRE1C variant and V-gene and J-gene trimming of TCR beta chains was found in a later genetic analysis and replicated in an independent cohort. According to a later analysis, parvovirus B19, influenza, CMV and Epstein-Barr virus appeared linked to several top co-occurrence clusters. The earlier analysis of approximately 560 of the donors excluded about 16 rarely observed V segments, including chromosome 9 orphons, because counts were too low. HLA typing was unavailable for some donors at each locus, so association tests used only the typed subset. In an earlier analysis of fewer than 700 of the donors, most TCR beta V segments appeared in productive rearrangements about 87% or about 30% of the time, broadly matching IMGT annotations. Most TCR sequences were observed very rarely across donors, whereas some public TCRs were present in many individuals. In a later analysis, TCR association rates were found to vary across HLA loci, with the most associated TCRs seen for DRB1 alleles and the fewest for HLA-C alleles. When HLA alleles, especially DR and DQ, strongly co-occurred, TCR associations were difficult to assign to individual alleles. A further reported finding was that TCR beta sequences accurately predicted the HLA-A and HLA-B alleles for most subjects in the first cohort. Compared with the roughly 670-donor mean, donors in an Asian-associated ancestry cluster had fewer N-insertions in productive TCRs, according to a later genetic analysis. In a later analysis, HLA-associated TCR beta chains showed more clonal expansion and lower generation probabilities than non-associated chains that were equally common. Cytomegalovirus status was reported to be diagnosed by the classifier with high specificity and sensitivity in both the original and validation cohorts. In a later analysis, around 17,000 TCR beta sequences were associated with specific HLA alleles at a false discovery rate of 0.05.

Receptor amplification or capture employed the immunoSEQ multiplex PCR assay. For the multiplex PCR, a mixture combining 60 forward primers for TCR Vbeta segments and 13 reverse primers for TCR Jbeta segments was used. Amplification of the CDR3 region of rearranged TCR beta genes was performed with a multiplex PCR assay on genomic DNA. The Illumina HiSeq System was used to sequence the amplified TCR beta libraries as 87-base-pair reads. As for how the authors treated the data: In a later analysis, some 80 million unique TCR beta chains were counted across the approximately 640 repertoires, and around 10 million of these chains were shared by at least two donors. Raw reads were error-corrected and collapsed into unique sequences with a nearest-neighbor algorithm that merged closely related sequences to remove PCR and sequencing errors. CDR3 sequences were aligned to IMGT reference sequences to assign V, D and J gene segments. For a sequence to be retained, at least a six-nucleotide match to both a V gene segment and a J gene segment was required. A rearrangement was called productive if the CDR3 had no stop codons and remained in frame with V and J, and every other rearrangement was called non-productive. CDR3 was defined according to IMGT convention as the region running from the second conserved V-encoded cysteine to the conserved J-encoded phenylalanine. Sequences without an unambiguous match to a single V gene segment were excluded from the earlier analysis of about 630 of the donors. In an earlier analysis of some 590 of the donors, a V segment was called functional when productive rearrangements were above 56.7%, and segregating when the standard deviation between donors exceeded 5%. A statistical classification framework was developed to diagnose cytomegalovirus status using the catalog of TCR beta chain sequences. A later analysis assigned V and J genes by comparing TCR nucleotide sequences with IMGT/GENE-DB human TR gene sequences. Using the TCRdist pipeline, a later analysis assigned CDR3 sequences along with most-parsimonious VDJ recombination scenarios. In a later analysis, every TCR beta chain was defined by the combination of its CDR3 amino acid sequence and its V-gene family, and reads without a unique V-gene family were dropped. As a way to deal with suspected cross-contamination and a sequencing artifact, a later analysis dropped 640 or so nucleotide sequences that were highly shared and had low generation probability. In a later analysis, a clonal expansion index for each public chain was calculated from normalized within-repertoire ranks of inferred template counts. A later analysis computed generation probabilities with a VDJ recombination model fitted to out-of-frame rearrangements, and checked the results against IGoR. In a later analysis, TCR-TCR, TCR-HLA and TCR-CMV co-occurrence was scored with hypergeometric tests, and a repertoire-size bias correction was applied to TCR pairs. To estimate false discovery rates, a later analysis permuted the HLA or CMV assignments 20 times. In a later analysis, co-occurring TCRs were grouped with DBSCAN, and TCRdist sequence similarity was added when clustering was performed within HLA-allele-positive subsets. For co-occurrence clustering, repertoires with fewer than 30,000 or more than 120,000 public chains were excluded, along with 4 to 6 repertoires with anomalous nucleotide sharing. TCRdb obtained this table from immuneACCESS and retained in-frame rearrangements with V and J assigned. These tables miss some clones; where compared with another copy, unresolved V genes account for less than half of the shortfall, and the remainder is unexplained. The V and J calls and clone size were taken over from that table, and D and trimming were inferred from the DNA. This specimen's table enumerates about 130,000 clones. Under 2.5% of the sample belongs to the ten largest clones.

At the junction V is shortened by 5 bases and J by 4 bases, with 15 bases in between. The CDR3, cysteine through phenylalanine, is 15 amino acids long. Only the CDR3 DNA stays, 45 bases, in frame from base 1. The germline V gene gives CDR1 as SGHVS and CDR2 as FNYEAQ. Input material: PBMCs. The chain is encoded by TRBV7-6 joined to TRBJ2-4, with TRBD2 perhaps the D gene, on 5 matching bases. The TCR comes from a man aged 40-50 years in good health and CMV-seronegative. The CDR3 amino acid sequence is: CASSTRGRDKNIQYF. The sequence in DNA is TGTGCCAGCAGCACTCGGGGAAGGGATAAAAACATTCAGTACTTC.